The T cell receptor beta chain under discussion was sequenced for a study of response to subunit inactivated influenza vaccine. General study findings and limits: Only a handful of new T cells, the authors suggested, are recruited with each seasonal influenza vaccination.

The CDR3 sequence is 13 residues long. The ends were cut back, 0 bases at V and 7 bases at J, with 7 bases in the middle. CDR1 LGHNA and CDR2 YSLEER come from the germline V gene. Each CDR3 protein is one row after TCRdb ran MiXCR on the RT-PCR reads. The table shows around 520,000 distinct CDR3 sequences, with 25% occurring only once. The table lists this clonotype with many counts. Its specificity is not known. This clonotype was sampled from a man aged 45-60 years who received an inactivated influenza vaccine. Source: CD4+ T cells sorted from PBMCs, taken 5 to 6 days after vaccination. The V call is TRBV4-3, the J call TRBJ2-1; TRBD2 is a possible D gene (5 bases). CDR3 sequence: CASSQERGNEQFF. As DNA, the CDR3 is TGCGCCAGCAGCCAAGAACGCGGGAATGAGCAGTTCTTC.